This T cell receptor (beta chain) emerged from a study of T-cell reconstitution after alpha-beta-depleted transplantation in children. The library targeted TCRbeta and was prepared with unique molecular identifiers. TCRdb processed the PCR reads anew with MiXCR; each CDR3 protein has one entry. This sample has more than 200,000 distinct CDR3 sequences; approximately 15% occur once, and the top ten carry 43%. Germline loops: CDR1 LGHDT, CDR2 YNNKEL (reference sequence). The CDR3 is 14 amino acids. V gave up 4 bases and J gave up 5 bases, with 14 bases separating them. The table lists this clonotype with a few counts.

The chain links TRBV3-1 to TRBJ1-1; the D is unclear. This TCR derives from a male patient between 2 and 10 years old who had a stem cell transplant for acute lymphoblastic leukemia, so the T cells may come from the graft donor. The specimen was PBMCs, mostly from graft donor cells, collected 360 days after TCRalphabeta/CD19-depleted stem cell transplant. CDR3 sequence: CASSPIGIGTEAFF. CDR3 bases: TGTGCCAGCAGCCCGATAGGGATCGGGACTGAAGCTTTCTTT.